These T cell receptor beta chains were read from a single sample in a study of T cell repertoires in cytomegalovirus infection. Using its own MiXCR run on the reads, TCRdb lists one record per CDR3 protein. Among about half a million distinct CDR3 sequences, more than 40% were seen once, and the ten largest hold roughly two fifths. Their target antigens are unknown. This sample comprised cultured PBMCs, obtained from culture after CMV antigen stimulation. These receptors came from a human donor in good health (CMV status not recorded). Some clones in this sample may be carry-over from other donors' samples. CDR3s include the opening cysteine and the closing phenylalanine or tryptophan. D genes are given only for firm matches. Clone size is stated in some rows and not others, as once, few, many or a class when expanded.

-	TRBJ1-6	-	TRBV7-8	TGTGCCAGCAGCTTAGATATACGGAATTCACCCCTCCACTTT	CASSLDIRNSPLHF
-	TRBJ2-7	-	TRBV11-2	TGTGCCAGCAGCCTCCGACAGGAAGAGCAGTACTTC	CASSLRQEEQYF
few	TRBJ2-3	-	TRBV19	TGTGCCAGTAGTACTGGACTCGCAGATACGCAGTATTTT	CASSTGLADTQYF
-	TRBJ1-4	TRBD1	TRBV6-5	TGTGCCACCAAACCGGGACAGGGTTATGGCAAACTGTTTTTT	CATKPGQGYGKLFF
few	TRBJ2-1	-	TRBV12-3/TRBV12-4	TGTGCCAGCAGAAAGGGGGTTAGCTCCTACAATGAGCAGTTCTTC	CASRKGVSSYNEQFF
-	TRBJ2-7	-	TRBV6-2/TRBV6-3	TGTGCCAGCTCACAACTCGGGACACCTTACGAGCAGTACTTC	CASSQLGTPYEQYF
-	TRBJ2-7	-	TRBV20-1	TGCAGTGCCCGCACCACGACTAGACTAGACGAGCAGTACTTC	CSARTTTRLDEQYF
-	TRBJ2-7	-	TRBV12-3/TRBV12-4	TGTGCCAGCAGAGGACGAGCCTACGAGCAGTACTTC	CASRGRAYEQYF
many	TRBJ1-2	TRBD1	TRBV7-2	TGTGCCAGCAGCCTCCCGGGACAGGGGGCTAATGGCTACACCTTC	CASSLPGQGANGYTF
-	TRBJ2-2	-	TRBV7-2	TGTGCCAGCAGTCACGCGGGGCCCGGGGAGCTGTTTTTT	CASSHAGPGELFF
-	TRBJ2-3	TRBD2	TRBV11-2	TGTGCCAGCAGCTTATATCCCCGGGGACTAGCGGGGGGCACAGATACGCAGTATTTT	CASSLYPRGLAGGTDTQYF
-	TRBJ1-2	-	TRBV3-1	TGTGCCAGCAGCCAAGATTACGGGGGCTACTATGGCTACACCTTC	CASSQDYGGYYGYTF
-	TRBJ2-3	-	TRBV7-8	TGTGCCAGCAGCTTACGGGACTTGAGCACAGATACGCAGTATTTT	CASSLRDLSTDTQYF
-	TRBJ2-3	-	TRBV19	TGTGCCAGTAGTATGGCCGCAGATACGCAGTATTTT	CASSMAADTQYF
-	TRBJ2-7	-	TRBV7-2	TGTGCCAGCAGCTTAGTACCGGGGCCTTACGAGCAGTACTTC	CASSLVPGPYEQYF
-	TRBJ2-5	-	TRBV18	TGTGCCAGCTCACCATGGGACCAGGGTTCCGAAGAGACCCAGTACTTC	CASSPWDQGSEETQYF
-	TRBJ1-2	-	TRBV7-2	TGTGCCAGCAGCCCTCAGGGAACGACTAACTATGGCTACACCTTC	CASSPQGTTNYGYTF
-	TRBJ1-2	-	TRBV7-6	TGTGCCAGCAGCCAGTCGGTGGATGGCTACACCTTC	CASSQSVDGYTF
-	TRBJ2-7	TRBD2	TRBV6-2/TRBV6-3	TGTGCCAGCATAGGAGGCGGGAGTGGCTCCTACGAGCAGTACTTC	CASIGGGSGSYEQYF
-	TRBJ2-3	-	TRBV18	TGTGCCAGCTCACCGAGAGCGGGCGGTTACACAGATACGCAGTATTTT	CASSPRAGGYTDTQYF
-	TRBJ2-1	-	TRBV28	TGTGCCAGCGCGGGAATCTACAATGAGCAGTTCTTC	CASAGIYNEQFF
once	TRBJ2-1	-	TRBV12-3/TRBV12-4	TGTGCCAGCAGCCTGGGTTGGTCGCGGGCCCTTTTAGTCGATGAGCAGTTCTTC	CASSLGWSRALLVDEQFF
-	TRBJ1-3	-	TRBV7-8	TGTGCCAGCAGCTTAGCTGGCCGCCGCTCTGGAAACACCATATATTTT	CASSLAGRRSGNTIYF
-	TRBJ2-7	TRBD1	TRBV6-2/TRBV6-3	TGTGCCAGCAGTGCGACAGGGCCATACGAGCAGTACTTC	CASSATGPYEQYF
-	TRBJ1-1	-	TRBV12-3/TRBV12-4	TGTGCCAGCAGTTTTGGAGGGGAGGGCACTGAAGCTTTCTTT	CASSFGGEGTEAFF
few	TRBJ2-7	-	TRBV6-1	TGTGCCAGCAGTGAAGTTTTCTCCAGGGCTTACGAGCAGTACTTC	CASSEVFSRAYEQYF
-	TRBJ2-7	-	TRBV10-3	TGTGCCATCAGTGAGTCGGGCCGCTACGAGCAGTACTTC	CAISESGRYEQYF
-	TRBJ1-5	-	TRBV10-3	TGTGCCATCAGGGGAGCGCGGGGGAATCAGCCCCAGCATTTT	CAIRGARGNQPQHF
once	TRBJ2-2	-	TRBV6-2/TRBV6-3	TGTGCCAGCAGTTGGGGCTATAACACCGGGGAGCTGTTTTTT	CASSWGYNTGELFF
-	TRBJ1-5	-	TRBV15	TGTGCCACCAGCAGAGACCCCCCCCCCTATAATCAGCCCCAGCATTTT	CATSRDPPPYNQPQHF
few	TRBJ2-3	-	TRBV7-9	TGTGCCAGCAGCTTAGGTGTAGGACAAGATACGCAGTATTTT	CASSLGVGQDTQYF
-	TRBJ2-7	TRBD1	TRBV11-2	TGTGCCAGCAGCTCCCCCGACAGGGGGTCCTACGAGCAGTACTTC	CASSSPDRGSYEQYF
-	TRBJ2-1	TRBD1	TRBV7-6	TGTGCCAGCAGCGAAGATGGGACAGGGCCCTACAATGAGCAGTTCTTC	CASSEDGTGPYNEQFF
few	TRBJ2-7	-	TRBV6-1	TGTGCCAGCAGGGAGATTGTACTCGACTCTAGCGAGCAGTACTTC	CASREIVLDSSEQYF
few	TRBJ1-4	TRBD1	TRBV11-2	TGTGCCAGCAGCCAGGGGGCCCGGGGAACTAATGAAAAACTGTTTTTT	CASSQGARGTNEKLFF
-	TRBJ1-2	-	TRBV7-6	TGTGCCAGCAGCTTAGACCCGGGCTACACCTTC	CASSLDPGYTF
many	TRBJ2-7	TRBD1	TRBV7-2	TGTGCCAGCAGCTTAGCATGGACAGGGGTCTCCTACGAGCAGTACTTC	CASSLAWTGVSYEQYF
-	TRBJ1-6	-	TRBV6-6	TGTGCCAGCAGTTACTCCCCCTTCTTTAATGATTCACCCCTCCACTTT	CASSYSPFFNDSPLHF
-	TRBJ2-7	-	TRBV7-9	TGTGCCAGCAGCCTCCACGGCTGGACCTACGAGCAGTACTTC	CASSLHGWTYEQYF
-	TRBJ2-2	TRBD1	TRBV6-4	TGTGCCAGCAGCGCTGACAGGGTGAGCGGGGAGCTGTTTTTT	CASSADRVSGELFF
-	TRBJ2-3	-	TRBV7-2	TGTGCCAGCAGCACAGACGGCTCAGATACGCAGTATTTT	CASSTDGSDTQYF
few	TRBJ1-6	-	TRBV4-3	TGCGCCAGCAGCCAGACAGCGGATAATTCACCCCTCCACTTT	CASSQTADNSPLHF
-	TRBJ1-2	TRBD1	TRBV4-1	TGCGCCAGCAGCCACGCGACAGGGGTGATCTATGGCTACACCTTC	CASSHATGVIYGYTF
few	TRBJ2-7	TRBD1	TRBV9	TGTGCCAGCAGCGTCTCCGGGACAGATTCCTACGAGCAGTACTTC	CASSVSGTDSYEQYF
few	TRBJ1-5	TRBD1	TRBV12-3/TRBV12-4	TGTGCCAGCAGTTTGTACACTCAGGGGGCCCGCAATCAGCCCCAGCATTTT	CASSLYTQGARNQPQHF
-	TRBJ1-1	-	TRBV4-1	TGCGCCAGCAGCCAAGGAAGGCAATCCTGGGGAGGCACTGAAGCTTTCTTT	CASSQGRQSWGGTEAFF
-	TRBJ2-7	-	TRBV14	TGTGCCAGCAGCCAGATTGGGTGGTCCTACGAGCAGTACTTC	CASSQIGWSYEQYF
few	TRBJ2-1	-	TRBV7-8	TGTGCCAGCAGCTTAGTGGGACTTAATTACAATGAGCAGTTCTTC	CASSLVGLNYNEQFF
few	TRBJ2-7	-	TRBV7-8	TGTGCCAGCAGCCCGCCCCGGGGTTACCTCTACGAGCAGTACTTC	CASSPPRGYLYEQYF
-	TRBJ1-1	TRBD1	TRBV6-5	TGTGCCAGCACCAGATCCGGGACAGGGTACACTGAAGCTTTCTTT	CASTRSGTGYTEAFF
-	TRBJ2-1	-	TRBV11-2	TGTGCCAGCAGCTTAGTAGGCTTGGAAAATGAGCAGTTCTTC	CASSLVGLENEQFF
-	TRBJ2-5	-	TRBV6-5	TGTGCCAGCAGTTACTCTATAGGACAAAGGCGCGAGACCCAGTACTTC	CASSYSIGQRRETQYF
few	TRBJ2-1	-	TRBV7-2	TGTGCCAGCAGCTTAGTAGGGACAAACCACAATGAGCAGTTCTTC	CASSLVGTNHNEQFF
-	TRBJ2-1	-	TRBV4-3	TGCGCCAGCAGCCAAGATTCAGGAGGACACTTCAATGAGCAGTTCTTC	CASSQDSGGHFNEQFF
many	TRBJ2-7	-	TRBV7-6	TGTGCCAGCAGCTCGCGGGCCCCCGGCCAAATTGGGGAGCAGTACTTC	CASSSRAPGQIGEQYF